What follows are 28 T cell receptor beta chains derived from one specimen sequenced in a study of cytotoxic CD8 clonotypes in ibrutinib-treated CLL. Sequencing was performed with immunoSEQ multiplex PCR; in TCRdb, only in-frame clones are kept and a portion is missing. Altogether 120,000 to 150,000 clones are present, 85% to 95% being singletons, with the ten largest covering 10% to 14%. This specimen was PBMCs, taken after 12 months of ibrutinib treatment. The receptors here all came from a human donor with chronic lymphocytic leukemia.

The chain uses TRBV7-2 and TRBJ1-1; the D gene is possibly TRBD1 (5 bases). Trimming cost V 7 bases and J 0 bases, with 15 bases left between them. The CDR3 has 15 residues. Germline V lookup: CDR1 SGHTA, CDR2 FQGNSA. CDR3 loop: CASILSGLMNTEAFF. The CDR3 DNA is TGTGCCAGCATCCTATCAGGGCTAATGAACACTGAAGCTTTCTTT.

The chain joins TRBV4-3 to TRBJ2-7; 11 bases are shared with TRBD1. Germline assignment: CDR1 LGHNA and CDR2 YSLEER. The CDR3 sequence is 16 residues long. J lost 6 bases, V lost 0 bases, and 7 bases had no gene match. In DNA, the CDR3 is TGCGCCAGCAGCCAAGAGTTCGGACAGGGGGCGGTCGAGCAGTACTTC. This encodes CASSQEFGQGAVEQYF.

V usage is TRBV27 and J usage is TRBJ2-2; 10 nucleotides align to TRBD2. This CDR3 spans 16 amino acids. Germline V gene sequence: CDR1 MNHEY, CDR2 SMNVEV (reference sequence). V shed 1 base and J 4 bases; nucleotides not matched to a gene: 3. This chain's CDR3 is CASSLFLAGVTGELFF. The DNA of the CDR3 is TGTGCCAGCAGTTTATTTCTAGCGGGGGTCACCGGGGAGCTGTTTTTT.

The V and J genes are TRBV5-5 and TRBJ2-5, with TRBD1 as a possible D gene (5 bases). The CDR3 sequence is 15 residues long. Deletions cut 2 bases from V and 3 bases from J, with 14 bases between. The germline gives CDR1 SGHKS, CDR2 YYEKEE (reference sequence). CDR3 coding DNA: TGTGCCAGCAGCTTTCGGCCCAGGGCCGAAGAGACCCAGTACTTC. Protein sequence: CASSFRPRAEETQYF.

The chain combines TRBV27 with TRBJ2-5; 14 bases are shared with TRBD2. Germline CDR1 is MNHEY and CDR2 is SMNVEV (reference sequence). Germline trimming cut 5 bases from V and 5 bases from J; bases unmatched to any gene: 10. The CDR3 has 17 amino acids. In DNA, the CDR3 is TGTGCCAGCAGTACAGGGACTAGCGGGAGCACCACGGAGACCCAGTACTTC. This codes for CASSTGTSGSTTETQYF.

The rearrangement uses TRBV14 and TRBJ2-1; maybe TRBD1 (6 bases). V was pared by 9 bases and J by 4 bases, with 10 bases between. The CDR3 totals 12 residues. Per the germline V gene, CDR1 is SGHDN and CDR2 is FVKESK. The CDR3, as DNA: TGTGCCAGTGGCAGGGGATACAATGAGCAGTTCTTC. The encoded protein is CASGRGYNEQFF. Drawing the rest from reference TRBV14 and TRBJ2-1, the complete variable domain is EAGVTQFPSHSVIEKGQTVTLRCDPISGHDNLYWYRRVMGKEIKFLLHFVKESKQDESGMPNNRFLAERTGGTYSTLKVQPAELEDSGVYFCASGRGYNEQFFGPGTRLTVL.

This chain's CDR3 is CASSFTAGNTIYF. The CDR3 nucleotides are TGTGCCAGCAGTTTTACAGCGGGGAACACCATATATTTT. V gene TRBV27 combines with J gene TRBJ1-3; no firm D call. The germline V and J ends were trimmed by 3 bases and 7 bases, with 10 bases remaining between them. This CDR3 is 13 amino acids long. Per the germline V gene, CDR1 is MNHEY and CDR2 is SMNVEV (reference sequence).

The J gene is TRBJ1-1, the V gene TRBV7-9; 9 bases fit TRBD1. Germline-derived CDR1 and CDR2 are SEHNR and FQNEAQ (reference sequence). The CDR3 is made up of 16 amino acids. V was clipped by 5 bases and J by 1 base; unmatched bases: 8. CDR3 sequence (DNA): TGTGCCAGCAGCGCGGACAGGGGAGGCGGGAACACTGAAGCTTTCTTT. This translates into CASSADRGGGNTEAFF.

This clone was detected only once. The chain couples TRBV5-1 to TRBJ2-6; the D call may be TRBD1 or TRBD2 (5 bases each). This CDR3 is built from 18 residues. V was pared by 4 bases and J by 1 base, with 18 bases between. The V gene's germline CDR1 is SGHRS and CDR2 YFSETQ. CDR3 protein: CASSRRDLGVSGANVLTF. CDR3 in DNA: TGCGCCAGCAGCCGTAGGGACCTCGGGGTTTCTGGGGCCAACGTCCTGACTTTC. The variable domain in full, with the rest retrieved from reference TRBV5-1 and TRBJ2-6, is KAGVTQTPRYLIKTRGQQVTLSCSPISGHRSVSWYQQTPGQGLQFLFEYFSETQRNKGNFPGRFSGRQFSNSRSEMNVSTLELGDSALYLCASSRRDLGVSGANVLTFGAGSRLTVL.

This chain uses TRBV19 with TRBJ2-1; D remains unclear. This CDR3 contains 14 residues. V was clipped by 3 bases and J by 4 bases, with 10 bases between them. In germline, CDR1 is LNHDA, CDR2 SQIVND (reference sequence). CDR3 sequence (DNA): TGTGCCAGTAGTATTGTAGTGGCGTACAATGAGCAGTTCTTC. Its translation is CASSIVVAYNEQFF.

The chain carries TRBV2 and TRBJ2-3; 9 bases fit TRBD2. Germline trimming cut 3 bases from V and 3 bases from J; bases unmatched to any gene: 4. Germline-derived CDR1 and CDR2 are SNHLY and FYNNEI. The CDR3 has 15 amino acids. CDR3 nucleotide sequence: TGTGCCAGCAGTGATTTAGCGGGAGCAACAGATACGCAGTATTTT. It is translated as CASSDLAGATDTQYF.

The chain recombines TRBV23-1 with TRBJ2-7, with D unresolved. TRBV23-1 counts as an open reading frame of uncertain function. Trimming pared 6 bases from V and 2 bases from J, leaving 11 bases between. This CDR3 contains 13 residues. CDR3 sequence: CASSSLMTYEQYF. The CDR3 DNA follows: TGCGCCAGCAGCTCACTAATGACCTACGAGCAGTACTTC.

The chain carries TRBV4-1 and TRBJ1-2; D ambiguous. The CDR3 has 13 residues. V dropped 0 bases and J dropped 8 bases, with 10 bases sitting between them. Germline values: CDR1 MGHRA, CDR2 YSYEKL. Here the CDR3 reads CASSQDEVDGYTF. CDR3 bases: TGCGCCAGCAGCCAAGATGAGGTTGACGGCTACACCTTC.

The chain couples TRBV10-3 to TRBJ1-4; D is unclear. In germline, CDR1 is ENHRY, CDR2 SYGVKD. CDR3 length equals 14 residues. Trimming stripped 4 bases from V and 7 bases from J, with 13 bases between. The CDR3 reads CAISGAGPREKLFF. As DNA, the CDR3 is TGTGCCATCAGTGGGGCAGGCCCCCGTGAAAAACTGTTTTTT.

The chain carries TRBV6-6 and TRBJ2-5; TRBD2 is a possible D gene (6 bases). This CDR3 comprises 14 residues. Trimming removed 3 bases from V and 5 bases from J, with 13 bases in between. The germline CDR1 and CDR2 sequences are MNHNY and SVGAGI (reference sequence). In nucleotides, the CDR3 is TGTGCCAGCAGTTATATCGGGAGTGGTGAGACCCAGTACTTC. The encoded protein is CASSYIGSGETQYF.

This chain links TRBV2 with TRBJ2-5; D might be TRBD2 (5 bases). In germline, CDR1 is SNHLY, CDR2 FYNNEI. CDR3 size: 15 residues. V lost 0 bases, J lost 5 bases, and 13 bases lay in between. The CDR3 bases are TGTGCCAGCAGTGAAGCTGGAGCTAGCCCCGAGACCCAGTACTTC. Translated, it gives CASSEAGASPETQYF.

The V gene is TRBV15, the J gene TRBJ2-7; 9 nucleotides match TRBD2. The V gene end was trimmed by 0 bases and the J gene end by 3 bases; junction bases not matched to a gene: 9. Germline V gives CDR1 LNHNV, CDR2 YYDKDF (reference sequence). The CDR3 loop spans 17 amino acids. The CDR3 DNA is TGTGCCACCAGCAGAGATATTCGGGTAGCGGGAGACTACGAGCAGTACTTC. This translates into CATSRDIRVAGDYEQYF.

The V gene is TRBV13, the J gene TRBJ2-1; D is undetermined. V lost 6 bases, J lost 8 bases, and 11 bases lay in between. CDR1 is PRHDT and CDR2 is FYEKMQ in the germline V gene (reference sequence). This CDR3 region has 12 residues. CDR3 sequence: CASRFAIDEQFF. The CDR3 coding sequence is TGTGCCAGCAGGTTTGCTATCGATGAGCAGTTCTTC.

The chain recombines TRBV18 with TRBJ1-5; D unclear. V lost 4 bases, J lost 0 bases, and 16 bases lay in between. Germline V gene lookup returns CDR1 KGHSH and CDR2 LQKENI. The CDR3 runs to 17 residues. The DNA of the CDR3 is TGTGCCAGCTCACGAGGTTCCAGGACGGATAGCAATCAGCCCCAGCATTTT. The encoded protein is CASSRGSRTDSNQPQHF.

J is TRBJ1-4 and V is TRBV27; 8 nucleotides align to TRBD1. V lost 2 bases and J lost 3; bases outside the gene matches: 2. Germline V gene sequence: CDR1 MNHEY, CDR2 SMNVEV (reference sequence). The CDR3 consists of 15 residues. The DNA for the CDR3 is TGTGCCAGCAGTTTAATACAGGGGGCTAATGAAAAACTGTTTTTT. Translated: CASSLIQGANEKLFF.

The chain combines TRBV2 with TRBJ2-5; TRBD2 matches 8 bases. The germline V gene has CDR1 SNHLY and CDR2 FYNNEI. Losses at the gene ends were 6 bases for V and 5 bases for J; bases not matched to a gene: 8. The CDR3 has 14 residues. The CDR3 loop reads CASSGTASGETQYF. Here the CDR3 DNA reads TGTGCCAGCAGCGGAACGGCTAGCGGGGAGACCCAGTACTTC.

This chain's CDR3 is CASSSQSSEAFF. DNA of the CDR3: TGTGCCAGCAGTTCACAGAGTTCTGAAGCTTTCTTT. This chain uses TRBV9 with TRBJ1-1, with D unresolved. The CDR3 runs to 12 residues. Germline V gene data show CDR1 as SGDLS and CDR2 as YYNGEE. V was shortened by 5 bases and J by 6 bases, with 11 bases between the two germline ends.

The chain employs TRBV7-9 and TRBJ2-3; tentative D call: TRBD2 (6 bases). Germline V gene lookup returns CDR1 SEHNR and CDR2 FQNEAQ (reference sequence). Deletions cut 5 bases from V and 4 bases from J, with 13 bases between. The CDR3 spans 14 residues. The CDR3 DNA follows: TGTGCCAGCAGCGGTCGGGACTTCCCAGATACGCAGTATTTT. As protein: CASSGRDFPDTQYF.

The chain carries TRBV2 and TRBJ2-1, with D perhaps given as TRBD1 or TRBD2 (5 bases each). Looked up from germline, CDR1 is SNHLY and CDR2 is FYNNEI. The V gene lost 4 bases and the J gene lost 0 bases, with 10 bases spanning the gap. The CDR3 loop spans 15 amino acids. CDR3 sequence (DNA): TGTGCCAGCAGTGTCGGGGCGAGCTCCTACAATGAGCAGTTCTTC. Its translation: CASSVGASSYNEQFF.

The chain carries TRBV6-5 and TRBJ2-2, with 9 positions matching TRBD1. V was clipped by 5 bases and J by 6 bases; unmatched bases: 4. Germline CDR1 and CDR2: MNHEY and SVGAGI. The CDR3 runs to 14 residues. DNA for the CDR3: TGTGCCAGCAGTAGGACAGGGGACTCCGGGGAGCTGTTTTTT. Amino acid sequence: CASSRTGDSGELFF.

The V call is TRBV7-9, the J call TRBJ2-1; tentatively, D is TRBD2 (5 bases). V lost 3 bases and J 5 bases, leaving 14 bases between the germline ends. CDR1 is SEHNR, CDR2 FQNEAQ, per germline (reference sequence). The CDR3 length is 15 residues. Here the CDR3 DNA reads TGTGCCAGCAGCTTTGAGGGCGTACCCGACAATGAGCAGTTCTTC. It translates to CASSFEGVPDNEQFF.

In its sample, this clone was seen once. V usage is TRBV5-6 and J usage is TRBJ2-7; D may match TRBD1 or TRBD2 (5 bases each). The CDR3 is 14 amino acids. V shed 0 bases and J shed 6 bases, with 13 bases lying between them. From germline, CDR1 is SGHDT and CDR2 YYEEEE. The CDR3: CASSLGSGRGEQYF. CDR3 bases: TGTGCCAGCAGCTTGGGGTCGGGACGGGGCGAGCAGTACTTC.

This CDR3 is CASRPDERGTGELFF. The CDR3 coding sequence is TGTGCCAGCAGACCGGACGAACGGGGCACCGGGGAGCTGTTTTTT. The chain joins TRBV7-8 to TRBJ2-2; D might be TRBD2 (5 bases). This CDR3 spans 15 amino acids. Germline V gene sequence: CDR1 SGHVS, CDR2 FQNEAQ. V lost 6 bases, J lost 4 bases, and 15 bases lay in between.